The text below deals with one T cell receptor beta chain. The antigen remains unidentified. The repertoire was sequenced with immunoSEQ multiplex PCR; TCRdb's copy has only in-frame clones and lacks some. Of under 130,000 clones in the sample, approximately 92% were seen once. J lost 0 bases, V lost 2 bases, and 5 bases had no gene match. This CDR3 spans 17 amino acids. Germline values: CDR1 GTSNPN, CDR2 SVGIG (reference sequence). The sample belongs to a study of T cell responses to AZD1222 COVID-19 vaccine. Study information: Second-dose schedules of about 4 or about 12 weeks were combined.

Overall study findings and caveats: Spike-specific TCR breadth and depth grew following two AZD1222 doses. Within unmutated variant regions lay the reported targets of nearly half of spike-specific TCRs. Baseline serostatus was positive in only a handful of AZD1222 recipients.

The sample was peripheral blood, taken on day 0 of AZD1222 vaccination. The source of this sequence is an adult in good health. The rearrangement links TRBV30 to TRBJ1-5; 12 positions agree with TRBD1. This CDR3 reads CAWSTGQGAYSNQPQHF. CDR3 DNA: TGTGCCTGGAGTACGGGACAGGGGGCTTATAGCAATCAGCCCCAGCATTTT.